This T cell receptor (beta chain) was profiled in a study of cytomegalovirus exposure and HLA in healthy donors listed by TCRdb under 2017. Regarding the complete study: An earlier analysis of several hundred of the donors reported 250 to 300 Gb of sequence data and around 120 million unique TCR beta sequences from about 179 million T cells. A later analysis re-examined previously published TCR beta repertoires from hundreds of donors and added high-resolution HLA genotyping to investigate patterns of TCR occurrence. The study combined high-throughput TCR immunosequencing, statistical association of individual TCRs with disease status, and machine learning to predict cytomegalovirus infection status. Roughly 300 gigabases of sequencing data and tens of millions of unique TCR sequences were included in an early release covering about 700 HLA-typed donors. An earlier analysis of approximately 580 of the donors used high-throughput TCR beta sequencing to judge whether each TCR beta V gene segment behaved as functional or pseudogenic. Every discovery cohort repertoire had been produced on one sequencing platform. Because of strong linkage in the cohort, four to six DR-DQ haplotypes were treated as single units for association and clustering. Among the roughly 400 genotyped donors, around 81% belonged to the genetic ancestry cluster associated with self-reported Caucasian donors. Typing coverage differed by locus: A, B, C, DRB1 and DQB1 were typed in roughly 620-630 donors, DQA1 in 522, DPA1 in over 600, and DPB1 in 472. Rather than using new phenotypic data, the later analysis identified candidate immune exposures from TCR beta sequences and from how often those sequences occurred across donors. Donor age, sex, ethnicity and CMV serostatus were compiled together with the repertoire data. Among roughly 400 genotyped donors of the cohort, an average of approximately 200,000 unique TCR beta nucleotide sequences was sequenced per donor, of which 15% to 20% were non-productive. The study aimed to test whether signatures of past pathogen exposure could be identified by cataloging public T cell receptors. Besides the first cohort of more than 650 subjects, a separate validation cohort made up of roughly 120 different subjects was used. Both class I and class II loci were covered by HLA typing, at four-digit resolution. The T cell repertoires of 550 to 850 subjects were profiled by immunosequencing and related to cytomegalovirus serostatus. A later genetic analysis used genome-wide SNP genotypes for about three fifths of the 666 donors, treating that subset as a discovery cohort.

Overall study results and their limits: A few of the identified cytomegalovirus-associated TCR beta chains were confirmed in vitro to be specific for cytomegalovirus antigens. Correlated functional status among segregating V segments might reflect linkage disequilibrium, but an unknown experimental factor could not be ruled out. A later genetic analysis reported fewer N-insertions in productive TCRs among donors in an Asian-associated ancestry cluster than the roughly 700-donor mean. In an earlier analysis of around 600 of the donors, most TCR beta V segments appeared in productive rearrangements about 87% or about 30% of the time, broadly matching IMGT annotations. A further reported finding was that TCR beta sequences accurately predicted the HLA-A and HLA-B alleles for most subjects in the first cohort. The authors suggested that the approach could potentially be extended to other disease states and immunological phenotypes. The study gave a list of over 150 TCR beta chains associated with cytomegalovirus. V-gene and J-gene trimming of TCR beta chains was associated with a missense DCLRE1C variant in a later genetic analysis, and the association was replicated in an independent cohort. Roughly uniform sequencing depth across donors was assumed in presence/absence analyses, although this assumption may not hold. Across donors, most TCR sequences were observed very rarely, whereas some public TCRs were present in many individuals. Strong co-occurrence of HLA alleles, especially DR and DQ, made assigning TCR associations to individual alleles difficult. Only TCR beta chains were sequenced in this cohort, and the absence of alpha or paired-chain data limited detectable features. Because HLA typing was missing for some donors at each locus, association tests included only the typed subset. CMV serostatus was the only immune exposure information available for the cohort. According to a later analysis, most CMV-associated TCR beta chains appeared to be HLA-restricted, and the HLA associations seemed to be driven largely by CMV exposure. A later analysis found that HLA-associated TCR beta chains were more clonally expanded and had lower generation probabilities than equally common non-associated chains. The 87-base-pair reads could not distinguish some IMGT-functional V segments, including TRBV6-2 and TRBV6-3, so those segments were excluded. A cluster of highly shared sequence variants was judged likely to be a technical artifact of the sequencing pipeline. The classifier was reported to diagnose cytomegalovirus status with high specificity and sensitivity in both the original cohort and the validation cohort. In a later analysis, the rate of TCR association differed among HLA loci, with DRB1 alleles having the most associated TCRs and HLA-C alleles having the fewest. The earlier analysis of around 600 of the donors excluded approximately 17 rarely observed V segments, including chromosome 9 orphons, because counts were too low. Several of the top co-occurrence clusters appeared to be linked to parvovirus B19, influenza, CMV and Epstein-Barr virus, according to a later analysis. At a false discovery rate of 0.05, a later analysis linked under 20,000 TCR beta sequences to specific HLA alleles.

The cohort was made up of around 720 healthy bone marrow donors. Cohort members were all nominally healthy when sampled, although unrecorded immune exposures were likely present. The donor was CMV seropositive and belonged to the group of 250 to 350 seropositive cohort members. Each donor provided a peripheral blood sample, and peripheral blood mononuclear cells were used for TCR beta sequencing. Genomic DNA extraction from the blood cell samples was performed with the Qiagen DNeasy Blood Extraction Kit. CDR1 and CDR2, per the germline V gene (reference sequence), are GTSNPN and SVGIG. The CDR3 goes from the cysteine to the phenylalanine over 14 residues. Kept here is only the CDR3 DNA, which spans 42 bases and is read in frame from base 1. V loses 4 bases at its end and J loses 0 bases; junction bases beyond the gene matches: 3. The protocol used for the library was the immunoSEQ multiplex PCR assay. The multiplex PCR relied on a mix of 60 forward primers for TCR Vbeta segments and 13 reverse primers for TCR Jbeta segments. Amplification of the CDR3 region of rearranged TCR beta genes was performed with a multiplex PCR assay on genomic DNA. On the Illumina HiSeq System, the amplified TCR beta libraries were sequenced as 87-base-pair reads. The paper's data handling went like this. Across the roughly 670 repertoires, a later analysis counted 75 million to 90 million unique TCR beta chains, approximately 12 million of which were shared by at least two donors. To remove PCR and sequencing errors, raw reads were error-corrected and collapsed into unique sequences using a nearest-neighbor algorithm that merged closely related sequences. CDR3 sequences were aligned to IMGT reference sequences to assign V, D and J gene segments. For a sequence to be retained, a match of at least six nucleotides was required to both a V gene segment and a J gene segment. A rearrangement counted as productive if the CDR3 had no stop codons and remained in frame with V and J, and every other rearrangement counted as non-productive. CDR3 was defined by IMGT convention, running from the second conserved V-encoded cysteine to the conserved J-encoded phenylalanine. Sequences without an unambiguous match to a single V gene segment were excluded from the earlier analysis of 450 to 650 of the donors. In an earlier analysis of almost 600 of the donors, a V segment was called functional when productive rearrangements were above 56.7%, and segregating when the standard deviation between donors exceeded 5%. A statistical classification framework was built to diagnose cytomegalovirus status from the catalog of TCR beta chain sequences. In a later analysis, V and J genes were assigned by comparing TCR nucleotide sequences against IMGT/GENE-DB human TR gene sequences. A later analysis assigned CDR3 sequences and most-parsimonious VDJ recombination scenarios with the TCRdist pipeline. In a later analysis, every TCR beta chain was defined by the combination of its CDR3 amino acid sequence and its V-gene family, and reads without a unique V-gene family were dropped. A later analysis removed 592 highly shared, low-generation-probability nucleotide sequences to deal with suspected cross-contamination and a sequencing artifact. In a later analysis, a clonal expansion index for each public chain was calculated from normalized within-repertoire ranks of inferred template counts. Generation probabilities in a later analysis came from a VDJ recombination model fitted to out-of-frame rearrangements, and those results were checked against IGoR. Hypergeometric tests were used in a later analysis to score TCR-TCR, TCR-HLA and TCR-CMV co-occurrence, with a repertoire-size bias correction applied to the TCR pairs. To estimate false discovery rates, a later analysis permuted the HLA or CMV assignments 20 times. In a later analysis, co-occurring TCRs were grouped using DBSCAN, and TCRdist sequence similarity was added for clustering within HLA-allele-positive subsets. Repertoires with fewer than 30,000 or more than 120,000 public chains, plus five repertoires with anomalous nucleotide sharing, were excluded from co-occurrence clustering. As stored in TCRdb, this immuneACCESS dataset retains in-frame rearrangements with V and J assigned. A fraction of the clones does not appear; measured against another copy, unresolved V genes explain less than half of the discrepancy, and the remainder lacks a known reason. The DNA gave D and trimming, while V, J and clone size come from that table. The sample table contains 96,000 or so clones; only one count was recorded for 65% to 75% of them. The ten most abundant clones make up roughly 3.2% of the sample.

As regards this clone: What antigen it recognizes has not been identified. No clone much larger than this one lies a single base away; base qualities are absent.

This receptor was taken from a female donor in good health and CMV-seropositive. Sequencing used PBMCs. The chain is encoded by TRBV30 joined to TRBJ2-1; 7 central nucleotides agree with TRBD2. The base sequence is TGTGCCTGGACTAGCGGCCGCTCCTACAATGAGCAGTTCTTC. The encoded protein is CAWTSGRSYNEQFF.